A single sample gave rise to the 20 T cell receptor beta chains below, sequenced in a study of cytomegalovirus exposure and HLA in healthy donors. PCR amplification relied on 60 Vbeta primers (plus 13 Jbeta primers). Generated by immunoSEQ multiplex PCR, the TCRdb table keeps only in-frame clones and is missing some. The top ten clones hold roughly 4% of a sample with 130,000 to 150,000 clones, about four fifths of them seen once. The sequenced sample consisted of PBMCs. These TCRs come from a woman in her forties in good health and CMV-seropositive.

The chain is built from TRBV6-1 and TRBJ1-5; 9 nucleotides line up with TRBD1. Trimming at V came to 6 bases and at J to 4 bases, leaving 4 bases not matched to a gene. The length of the CDR3 is 14 residues. Germline CDR1 MNHNS, CDR2 SASEGT. This CDR3 is CASSHGTGNQPQHF. CDR3 sequence (DNA): TGTGCCAGCAGCCATGGGACAGGGAATCAGCCCCAGCATTTT.

As concerns this clone: Within the sample, other DNA sequences also encode this same CDR3. The J gene is TRBJ1-5, the V gene TRBV27, with D possibly matching TRBD1 (6 bases). The V end was cut by 5 bases, the J end by 0 bases, with 11 bases between. The CDR3 has 15 residues. Germline CDR1 reads MNHEY; CDR2 reads SMNVEV (reference sequence). Here the CDR3 DNA reads TGTGCCAGCAGTGCTACAGGGTTTAGCAATCAGCCCCAGCATTTT. It codes for CASSATGFSNQPQHF.

The chain carries TRBV7-8 and TRBJ2-7; D is undetermined. This CDR3 is 15 amino acids long. Trimming pared 8 bases from V and 3 bases from J, leaving 20 bases between. CDR1 is SGHVS and CDR2 is FQNEAQ in the germline V gene. CDR3 amino acids: CASLRVGSDHYEQYF. CDR3 in DNA: TGTGCCAGCCTAAGAGTGGGCAGTGATCACTACGAGCAGTACTTC.

The chain has TRBV5-5 and TRBJ2-1; 8 positions agree with TRBD2. V lost 4 bases and J lost 4; bases outside the gene matches: 7. This CDR3 has 15 amino acids. Looked up from germline, CDR1 is SGHKS and CDR2 is YYEKEE (reference sequence). In DNA, the CDR3 is TGTGCCAGCAGCCCGAGCGGGAGCGGATACAATGAGCAGTTCTTC. Translating it yields CASSPSGSGYNEQFF.

The chain recombines TRBV27 with TRBJ2-3, with D perhaps matching TRBD1 (5 bases). V was pared by 7 bases and J by 8 bases, with 13 bases between. CDR3 size: 12 residues. CDR1 and CDR2 from the germline V gene are MNHEY and SMNVEV (reference sequence). The CDR3 DNA sequence: TGTGCCAGCAACCAGGGTGTGGGTACGCAGTATTTT. As protein: CASNQGVGTQYF.

The CDR3 nucleotides are TGTGCCAGCCGGGCGGGGGGTGCTTATGGCTACACCTTC. This encodes CASRAGGAYGYTF. The chain joins TRBV2 to TRBJ1-2, with a tentative D call TRBD1 (5 bases). This CDR3 comprises 13 residues. The V end was cut by 8 bases, the J end by 5 bases, with 15 bases between. CDR1 and CDR2 from the germline V gene are SNHLY and FYNNEI. The variable domain in full, completed from reference TRBV2 and TRBJ1-2, reads EPEVTQTPSHQVTQMGQEVILRCVPISNHLYFYWYRQILGQKVEFLVSFYNNEISEKSEIFDDQFSVERPDGSNFTLKIRSTKLEDSAMYFCASRAGGAYGYTFGSGTRLTVV.

This clone was detected a few times. The chain carries TRBV4-2 and TRBJ2-1; the D is unclear. The germline V gene has CDR1 LGHNA and CDR2 YNFKEQ. The CDR3 is 16 amino acids. Trimming pared 0 bases from V and 9 bases from J, leaving 18 bases between. Here the CDR3 reads CASSQDWAQGHGEQFF. CDR3 in DNA: TGTGCCAGCAGCCAAGACTGGGCACAAGGCCATGGTGAGCAGTTCTTC.

This chain links TRBV5-5 with TRBJ1-4; 9 positions agree with TRBD1. V lost 4 bases and J lost 7; bases outside the gene matches: 17. Germline V gene sequence: CDR1 SGHKS, CDR2 YYEKEE (reference sequence). The CDR3 contains 18 residues. In DNA, the CDR3 is TGTGCCAGCAGCACCCTCCTCCGGGACAGGGTTTCGGCTGAAAAACTGTTTTTT. As protein: CASSTLLRDRVSAEKLFF. Filled out from reference TRBV5-5 and TRBJ1-4, the complete variable domain reads DAGVTQSPTHLIKTRGQQVTLRCSPISGHKSVSWYQQVLGQGPQFIFQYYEKEERGRGNFPDRFSARQFPNYSSELNVNALLLGDSALYLCASSTLLRDRVSAEKLFFGSGTQLSVL.

V and J are TRBV5-5 and TRBJ1-1; TRBD1 matches at 10 bases. The germline CDR1 and CDR2 sequences are SGHKS and YYEKEE (reference sequence). V dropped 2 bases and J dropped 10; count of bases not matched to a gene: 5. This CDR3 region has 13 residues. Here the CDR3 reads CASSFRDRGVAFF. The CDR3 DNA follows: TGTGCCAGCAGCTTTCGGGACAGGGGAGTAGCTTTCTTT. The whole variable domain, remainder taken from reference TRBV5-5 and TRBJ1-1, is DAGVTQSPTHLIKTRGQQVTLRCSPISGHKSVSWYQQVLGQGPQFIFQYYEKEERGRGNFPDRFSARQFPNYSSELNVNALLLGDSALYLCASSFRDRGVAFFGQGTRLTVV.

The V call is TRBV28, the J call TRBJ1-1, with a weak D call TRBD1 (6 bases). V was shortened by 5 bases and J by 5 bases, with 18 bases between the two germline ends. Germline V gene sequence: CDR1 MDHEN, CDR2 SYDVKM. The CDR3 has 15 amino acids. Written as DNA, the CDR3 is TGTGCCAGCAGTCCCTTAGGGGGTTCGAGGACTGAAGCTTTCTTT. This codes for CASSPLGGSRTEAFF.

The chain combines TRBV6-6 with TRBJ1-2, with D tentatively TRBD1 (6 bases). The CDR3 has 15 amino acids. CDR1 is MNHNY, CDR2 SVGAGI, per germline (reference sequence). Trimming shortened V by 4 bases and J by 8 bases, and 20 bases separated the two germline ends. DNA for the CDR3: TGTGCCAGCAGTTTCGACAGGACCTCAACCCAGGGCTACACCTTC. Translated: CASSFDRTSTQGYTF.

The chain recombines TRBV9 with TRBJ1-5; D is uncertain. The ends were cut back, 1 base at V and 1 base at J, with 3 bases in the middle. Germline V gives CDR1 SGDLS, CDR2 YYNGEE. The CDR3 totals 13 residues. CDR3 region: CASSVRSNQPQHF. In DNA, the CDR3 is TGTGCCAGCAGCGTACGGAGCAATCAGCCCCAGCATTTT.

The V gene is TRBV4-2, the J gene TRBJ1-2, with 7 bases matching TRBD1. J was trimmed by 4 bases and V by 0 bases; bases with no gene match: 14. This CDR3 region has 18 residues. The V gene's germline CDR1 is LGHNA and CDR2 YNFKEQ. The CDR3 reads CASSQESRSPGQIYGYTF. The CDR3 DNA reads TGTGCCAGCAGCCAAGAAAGTAGGTCCCCGGGACAGATCTATGGCTACACCTTC.

The chain carries TRBV28 and TRBJ2-7; TRBD1 might be the D (6 bases). V lost 8 bases to trimming and J lost 3 bases, with 17 bases between them. In germline, CDR1 is MDHEN, CDR2 SYDVKM. The CDR3 sequence is 14 residues long. CDR3 residues: CASAAGDEVYEQYF. CDR3 bases: TGTGCCAGCGCCGCAGGGGATGAAGTCTACGAGCAGTACTTC.

The genes are TRBV7-8 and TRBJ1-5, with D unresolved. Germline CDR1 is SGHVS and CDR2 is FQNEAQ. This CDR3 has 15 amino acids. V shed 1 base and J shed 0 bases, with 7 bases lying between them. The CDR3 coding sequence is TGTGCCAGCAGCTTAGTGGAGGATAGCAATCAGCCCCAGCATTTT. It encodes CASSLVEDSNQPQHF.

The rearrangement links TRBV27 to TRBJ1-5; D ambiguous. CDR1 is MNHEY, CDR2 SMNVEV, per germline (reference sequence). Trimming pared 6 bases from V and 2 bases from J, leaving 11 bases between. The CDR3 extends over 14 amino acids. CDR3 sequence: CASSPLRRNQPQHF. The CDR3 DNA reads as TGTGCCAGCAGCCCCCTGCGGCGCAATCAGCCCCAGCATTTT.

In this sample, this clone turned up once. The rearrangement uses TRBV10-3 and TRBJ2-1; TRBD2 agrees at 10 bases. Germline V gene lookup returns CDR1 ENHRY and CDR2 SYGVKD. This CDR3 is built from 17 residues. V lost 0 bases, J lost 2 bases, and 4 bases stayed unmatched. CDR3 in DNA: TGTGCCATCAGTGAGTCGACACTAGCGGGGCCCTACAATGAGCAGTTCTTC. Amino acid sequence: CAISESTLAGPYNEQFF.

This clone was seen more than once but under ten times. V gene TRBV10-3 combines with J gene TRBJ2-7, with D possibly TRBD2 on 5 matching bases. Germline lookup yields CDR1 ENHRY and CDR2 SYGVKD. The CDR3 sequence is 11 residues long. The V end lost 3 bases, the J end lost 8 bases, and 8 bases lay between the germline ends. For the CDR3, the DNA is TGTGCCATCAGTGAAGGGAGACAGCAGTACTTC. Translating gives CAISEGRQQYF.

The chain carries TRBV19 and TRBJ2-2, with 8 positions matching TRBD2. The CDR3 contains 16 residues. In germline, CDR1 is LNHDA, CDR2 SQIVND (reference sequence). J gave up 4 bases and V 6 bases, and 10 bases lay outside the gene matches. CDR3 sequence: CASRATGLVITGELFF. CDR3 coding DNA: TGTGCCAGTAGAGCCACGGGACTAGTTATCACCGGGGAGCTGTTTTTT.

With respect to this clone: An end of the junction differs from the germline gene, which may be a read error. Distinct nucleotide sequences in the sample also encode this CDR3. V gene TRBV27 combines with J gene TRBJ2-7, with 9 bases matching TRBD1. CDR1 and CDR2 from the germline V gene are MNHEY and SMNVEV (reference sequence). There are 18 residues in the CDR3. The CDR3 spells CASSTAGLPGQGIYEQYF. As DNA, the CDR3 is TGCGCCAGCAGTACGGCGGGACTCCCGGGACAGGGTATATACGAGCAGTACTTC.